This T cell receptor (beta chain) was retrieved from a study of T cells in Graves' hyperthyroidism and ophthalmopathy. Study results and limitations: Blood shared most expanded thyroid clonotypes above 0.001.

The V gene's germline CDR1 is SGHDN and CDR2 FVKESK. This CDR3 has 15 residues. The ends were cut back, 4 bases at V and 2 bases at J, with 14 bases in the middle. TCR beta CDR3 region amplification was performed from RNA transcripts. HTBI primers were employed in a first-round RT-PCR of the TCR CDR3. In TCRdb, the multiplex PCR reads were re-called with MiXCR into one record per CDR3 protein. In the table there are 540,000 or so distinct CDR3 sequences, about half of which are singletons. Not enrolled were patients with uncontrolled infection, other autoimmune disease, pregnancy or lactation. This clonotype occurred many times. The antigen is unknown.

The clonotype comes from an adult woman with Graves' disease, either hyperthyroidism or ophthalmopathy (not recorded which). Sequenced sample: peripheral blood or thyroid tissue (not recorded which). The V call is TRBV14, the J call TRBJ2-5; D could derive from TRBD1 or TRBD2 (5 bases each). CDR3: CASSPGRQHQETQYF. The CDR3 nucleotides are TGTGCCAGCAGCCCGGGACGACAACATCAAGAGACCCAGTACTTC.